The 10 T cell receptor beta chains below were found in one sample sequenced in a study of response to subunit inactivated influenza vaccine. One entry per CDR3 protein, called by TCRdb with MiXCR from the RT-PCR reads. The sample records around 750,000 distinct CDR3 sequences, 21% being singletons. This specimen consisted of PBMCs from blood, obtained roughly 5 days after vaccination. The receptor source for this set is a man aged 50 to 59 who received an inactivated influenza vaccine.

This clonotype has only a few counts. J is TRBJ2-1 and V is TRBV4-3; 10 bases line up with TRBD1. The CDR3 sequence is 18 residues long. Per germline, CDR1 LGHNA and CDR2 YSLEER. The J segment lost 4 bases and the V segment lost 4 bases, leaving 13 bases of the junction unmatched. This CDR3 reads CASSPRDRGAGFYNEQFF. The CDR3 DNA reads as TGCGCCAGCAGCCCGAGGGACAGGGGCGCAGGGTTTTACAATGAGCAGTTCTTC.

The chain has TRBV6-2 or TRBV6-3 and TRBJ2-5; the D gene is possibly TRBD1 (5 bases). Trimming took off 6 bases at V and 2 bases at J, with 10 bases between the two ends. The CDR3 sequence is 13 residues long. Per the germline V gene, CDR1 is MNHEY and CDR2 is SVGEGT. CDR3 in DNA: TGTGCCAGCAGACGGACACAACAAGAGACCCAGTACTTC. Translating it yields CASRRTQQETQYF.

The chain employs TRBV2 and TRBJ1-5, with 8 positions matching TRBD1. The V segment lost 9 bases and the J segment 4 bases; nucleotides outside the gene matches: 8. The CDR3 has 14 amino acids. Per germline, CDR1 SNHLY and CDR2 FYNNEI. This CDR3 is CASQGAQENQPQHF. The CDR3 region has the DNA TGTGCCAGTCAGGGGGCGCAGGAAAATCAGCCCCAGCATTTT.

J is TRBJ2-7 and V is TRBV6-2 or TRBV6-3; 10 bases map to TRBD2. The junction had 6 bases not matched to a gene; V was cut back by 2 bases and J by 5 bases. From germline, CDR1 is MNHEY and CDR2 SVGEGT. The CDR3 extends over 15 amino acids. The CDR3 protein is CASSYGASGSNEQYF. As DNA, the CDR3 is TGTGCCAGCAGTTACGGGGCTAGCGGGAGCAACGAGCAGTACTTC.

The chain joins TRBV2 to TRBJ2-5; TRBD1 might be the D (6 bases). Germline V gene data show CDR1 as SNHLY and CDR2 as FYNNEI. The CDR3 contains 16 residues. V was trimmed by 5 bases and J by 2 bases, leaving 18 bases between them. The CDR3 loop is CASSRSQGPHQETQYF. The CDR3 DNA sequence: TGTGCCAGCAGTAGATCCCAGGGGCCCCATCAAGAGACCCAGTACTTC.

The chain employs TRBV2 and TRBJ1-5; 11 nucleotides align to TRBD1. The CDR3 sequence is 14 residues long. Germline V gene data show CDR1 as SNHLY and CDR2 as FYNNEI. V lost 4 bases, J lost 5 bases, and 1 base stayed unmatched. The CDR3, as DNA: TGTGCCAGCAGTGGGACAGGGGGCTATCAGCCCCAGCATTTT. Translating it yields CASSGTGGYQPQHF.

The CDR3 sequence is CASSFLIPNTGELFF. The CDR3 DNA is TGTGCCAGCAGTTTTCTTATCCCGAACACCGGGGAGCTGTTTTTT. The chain uses TRBV12-3 or TRBV12-4 and TRBJ2-2; no clear D gene. The CDR3 totals 15 residues. V gave up 3 bases and J gave up 0 bases, with 8 bases separating them.

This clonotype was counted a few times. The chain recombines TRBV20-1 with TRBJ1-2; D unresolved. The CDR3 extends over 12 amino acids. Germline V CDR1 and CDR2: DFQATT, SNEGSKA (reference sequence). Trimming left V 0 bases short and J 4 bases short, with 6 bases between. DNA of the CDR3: TGCAGTGCTAGAGAGGCGGGCTATGGCTACACCTTC. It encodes CSAREAGYGYTF.

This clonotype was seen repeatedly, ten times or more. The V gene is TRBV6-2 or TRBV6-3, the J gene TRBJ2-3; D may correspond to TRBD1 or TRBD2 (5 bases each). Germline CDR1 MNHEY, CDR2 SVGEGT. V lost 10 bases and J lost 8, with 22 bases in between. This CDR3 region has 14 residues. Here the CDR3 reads CATHTAGAAGTQYF. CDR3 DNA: TGTGCCACCCATACCGCTGGGGCTGCGGGTACGCAGTATTTT.

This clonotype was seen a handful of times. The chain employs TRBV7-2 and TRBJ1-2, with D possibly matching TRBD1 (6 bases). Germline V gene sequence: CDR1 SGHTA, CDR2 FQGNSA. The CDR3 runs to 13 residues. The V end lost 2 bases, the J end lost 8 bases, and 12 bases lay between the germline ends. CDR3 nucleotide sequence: TGTGCCAGCAGCTTAACGGGGGGCTGGGGCTACACCTTC. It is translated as CASSLTGGWGYTF. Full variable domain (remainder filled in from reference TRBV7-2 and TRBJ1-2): GAGVSQSPSNKVTEKGKDVELRCDPISGHTALYWYRQSLGQGLEFLIYFQGNSAPDKSGLPSDRFSAERTGGSVSTLTIQRTQQEDSAVYLCASSLTGGWGYTFGSGTRLTVV.